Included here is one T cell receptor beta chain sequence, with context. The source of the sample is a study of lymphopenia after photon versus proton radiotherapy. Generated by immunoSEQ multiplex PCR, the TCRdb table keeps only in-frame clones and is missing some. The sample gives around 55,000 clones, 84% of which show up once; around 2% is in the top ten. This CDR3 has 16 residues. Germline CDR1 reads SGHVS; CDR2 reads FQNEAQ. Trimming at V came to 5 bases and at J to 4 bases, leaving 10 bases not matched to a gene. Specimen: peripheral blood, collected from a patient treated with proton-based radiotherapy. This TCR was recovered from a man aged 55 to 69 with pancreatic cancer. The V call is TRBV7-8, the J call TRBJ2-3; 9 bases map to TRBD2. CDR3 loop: CASSPQPGLASDTQYF. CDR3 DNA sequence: TGTGCCAGCAGCCCCCAACCGGGACTAGCCTCAGATACGCAGTATTTT.